This passage covers 13 T cell receptor beta chains from one sample sequenced in a study of T cell responses to AZD1222 COVID-19 vaccine. TCRdb's copy holds only in-frame clones and misses some; the assay was immunoSEQ multiplex PCR. The data hold roughly 80,000 clones, with approximately 90% observed a single time. The material sequenced was peripheral blood, taken on day 0 of MenACWY control vaccination. The source is an adult in good health.

The chain recombines TRBV5-5 with TRBJ2-7; D unclear. The length of the CDR3 is 15 residues. V was shortened by 0 bases and J by 0 bases, with 10 bases between the two germline ends. CDR1 and CDR2 from the germline V gene are SGHKS and YYEKEE (reference sequence). CDR3 DNA: TGTGCCAGCAGCTTGGGACTGAGGAGCTCCTACGAGCAGTACTTC. Its protein product is CASSLGLRSSYEQYF.

V gene TRBV18 combines with J gene TRBJ2-3; the D is unclear. The V and J ends lost 2 bases and 2 bases respectively, with 5 bases between them. The length of the CDR3 is 13 residues. Germline V lookup: CDR1 KGHSH, CDR2 LQKENI. In DNA, the CDR3 is TGTGCCAGCTCACCAAGGGACACAGATACGCAGTATTTT. Residues: CASSPRDTDTQYF. The variable domain in full, completed from reference TRBV18 and TRBJ2-3, reads NAGVMQNPRHLVRRRGQEARLRCSPMKGHSHVYWYRQLPEEGLKFMVYLQKENIIDESGMPKERFSAEFPKEGPSILRIQQVVRGDSAAYFCASSPRDTDTQYFGPGTRLTVL.

The chain combines TRBV4-1 with TRBJ2-3; maybe TRBD2 (5 bases). The V gene's germline CDR1 is MGHRA and CDR2 YSYEKL. The CDR3 length is 17 residues. V was trimmed by 1 base and J by 2 bases, leaving 16 bases between them. The CDR3 coding sequence is TGCGCCAGCAGCCAAGGAAGGTCCTGGGAGACCACAGATACGCAGTATTTT. Its translation is CASSQGRSWETTDTQYF.

The chain is built from TRBV6-5 and TRBJ2-7; 7 nucleotides line up with TRBD1. J gave up 2 bases and V 7 bases, and 5 bases lay outside the gene matches. CDR3 length: 13 residues. Germline V gives CDR1 MNHEY, CDR2 SVGAGI. CDR3 protein: CASTPTGTYEQYF. CDR3 in DNA: TGTGCCAGCACCCCGACAGGGACCTACGAGCAGTACTTC.

CDR3 sequence reads: CSVEAAGGGRGASAQYF. As DNA, the CDR3 is TGCAGCGTTGAAGCGGCAGGGGGCGGCAGGGGGGCGTCGGCCCAGTACTTC. The V gene is TRBV29-1, the J gene TRBJ2-5; 8 bases match TRBD1. The CDR3 extends over 17 amino acids. Germline CDR1 SQVTM, CDR2 ANQGSEA. Unmatched junction bases numbered 19, after V lost 1 base and J lost 9 bases.

This sequence joins TRBV18 and TRBJ1-1; possible D gene TRBD1, 6 bases. The germline gives CDR1 KGHSH, CDR2 LQKENI. This CDR3 comprises 12 residues. V lost 7 bases, J lost 11 bases, and 17 bases lay in between. CDR3 residues: CASFSSQGIAFF. As DNA, the CDR3 is TGTGCCAGCTTCTCCTCACAGGGTATCGCTTTCTTT.

The chain's CDR3 is CASRPTGWGVEETQYF. The CDR3 DNA reads TGTGCCAGCAGACCCACAGGGTGGGGTGTTGAAGAGACCCAGTACTTC. V gene TRBV7-7 combines with J gene TRBJ2-5; a possible D gene is TRBD1 (6 bases). Germline V gene data show CDR1 as SSHAT and CDR2 as FNYEAQ (reference sequence). With 6 bases removed from V and 3 bases from J, the gap between germline ends came to 20 bases. CDR3 length equals 16 residues.

In the case of this clone: The CDR3 carries no conserved terminal phenylalanine or tryptophan, so it likely arises from a read error. The V call is TRBV18, the J call TRBJ2-7, with TRBD1 as a possible D gene (5 bases). This CDR3 is 12 amino acids long. V lost 5 bases to trimming and J lost 5 bases, with 10 bases between them. Germline lookup yields CDR1 KGHSH and CDR2 LQKENI. CDR3 nucleotides: TGTGCCAGCTCATCTGGGGCCCACGAGCAGTACCTC. Translation gives CASSSGAHEQYL.

The chain employs TRBV27 and TRBJ1-2; no firm D call. Trimming took 10 bases from V and 4 from J, leaving 19 bases between them. Germline CDR1 is MNHEY and CDR2 is SMNVEV (reference sequence). The CDR3 is 14 amino acids. CDR3 sequence: CATAEGVGSYGYTF. The CDR3 nucleotides read TGTGCCACCGCCGAGGGAGTCGGTAGCTATGGCTACACCTTC.

V is TRBV5-1 and J is TRBJ1-6; 7 bases are a match to TRBD1. The ends lost 5 bases at V and 9 bases at J; junction bases unmatched: 8. The CDR3 consists of 14 residues. The V gene's germline CDR1 is SGHRS and CDR2 YFSETQ. Here the CDR3 reads CASSSQGEGSPLHF. CDR3 in DNA: TGCGCCAGCAGTTCCCAGGGGGAGGGTTCACCCCTCCACTTT.

The J gene is TRBJ1-2, the V gene TRBV6-5; TRBD1 agrees at 9 bases. The CDR3 is made up of 14 amino acids. Trimming at V came to 7 bases and at J to 4 bases, leaving 7 bases not matched to a gene. CDR1 MNHEY and CDR2 SVGAGI come from the germline V gene. The CDR3 bases are TGTGCCAGCACTACGGGACAGGGTGGCTATGGCTACACCTTC. This codes for CASTTGQGGYGYTF.

CDR3 in amino acids: CATGRTSGSSVNEQFF. The CDR3 DNA sequence: TGTGCCACCGGTAGGACTAGCGGGAGCTCCGTCAATGAGCAGTTCTTC. V usage is TRBV15 and J usage is TRBJ2-1; 13 bases agree with TRBD2. V was clipped by 8 bases and J by 6 bases; unmatched bases: 10. The CDR3 totals 16 residues. Germline CDR1 reads LNHNV; CDR2 reads YYDKDF (reference sequence).

In its sample, this clone was seen once. The V and J genes are TRBV6-2 or TRBV6-3 and TRBJ2-7; TRBD1 is a possible D gene (6 bases). Trimming took 5 bases from V and 7 from J, leaving 15 bases between them. CDR3 length: 13 residues. From germline, CDR1 is MNHEY and CDR2 SVGEGT. The CDR3 loop is CASSGTPSLEQYF. Written as DNA, the CDR3 is TGTGCCAGCAGTGGGACACCGAGCCTGGAGCAGTACTTC.